The clone carrying this T cell receptor beta chain was seen many times. Its matching antigen is unknown. The sample comes from a study of shared clonotypes between healthy human individuals. General observations from the study: Among donors, the sharing of clonotypes was expected to be influenced by sequencing depth.

Sequencing was performed with immunoSEQ multiplex PCR; in TCRdb, only in-frame clones are kept and a portion is missing. The table shows some 1 million clones, with about 76% occurring only once. Donation came from healthy HIV-negative adults that had no recent acute infections or vaccinations. This clonotype was sampled from a man younger than 35 in good health. Sequences were obtained from memory CD4+ T cells sorted from blood. Stated subset: CD45RA-negative fraction.

CDR3 DNA sequence: TGCGCCAGCAGCCAAGGGGACGCGGGTAGCGGGAGAGACGAGCAGTACTTC. Translation: CASSQGDAGSGRDEQYF. The chain links TRBV4-3 to TRBJ2-7; 9 nucleotides agree with TRBD2. CDR1 is LGHNA and CDR2 is YSLEER in the germline V gene. The CDR3 sequence is 17 residues long. With 1 base clipped from V and 5 bases from J, the junction kept 12 bases outside the gene matches.